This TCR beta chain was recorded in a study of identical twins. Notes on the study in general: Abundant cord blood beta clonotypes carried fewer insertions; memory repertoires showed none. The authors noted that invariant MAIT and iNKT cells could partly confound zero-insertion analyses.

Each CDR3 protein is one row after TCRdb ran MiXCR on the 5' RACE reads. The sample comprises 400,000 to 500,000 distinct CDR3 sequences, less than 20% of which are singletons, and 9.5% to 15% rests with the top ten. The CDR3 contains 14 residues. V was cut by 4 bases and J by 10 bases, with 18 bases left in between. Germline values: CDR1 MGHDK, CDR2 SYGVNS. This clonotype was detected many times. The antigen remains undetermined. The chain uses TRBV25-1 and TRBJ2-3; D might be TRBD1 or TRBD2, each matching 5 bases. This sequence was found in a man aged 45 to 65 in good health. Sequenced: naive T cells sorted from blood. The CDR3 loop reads CASSGGPRLSPQYF. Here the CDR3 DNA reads TGTGCCAGCAGTGGGGGACCCCGATTGTCGCCGCAGTATTTT.